Presented here are 24 T cell receptor beta chains from one specimen sequenced in a study of prognosis after radiotherapy for stage I lung cancer (dated by TCRdb to 2020 to 2022). The instrument given in TCRdb is Illumina HiSeq 3000. Two rounds of multiplex PCR on genomic DNA were used to amplify the TCR beta CDR3 region. The first PCR round used primers specific to each TRBV and TRBJ gene, and the primer sequences were filed in Chinese patent CN105087789A. The public reads were reanalyzed by TCRdb: fastp trimming at Q25, MiXCR alignment, in-frame beta chains only. Rows matching on CDR3 protein sequence are summarized as one entry with the most common DNA and genes. The sample table records approximately 20,000 distinct CDR3 sequences; more than 40% of these occur just once. The top ten clonotypes cover less than 40% of the sample. Sequences were derived from PBMCs, sampled before or after stereotactic body radiation therapy (not recorded which). The source of these receptors is a donor aged 50 or older with non-small cell lung cancer.

This chain uses TRBV5-1 with TRBJ1-2; TRBD1 matches at 10 bases. J lost 2 bases, V lost 4 bases, and 11 bases had no gene match. The CDR3 consists of 17 residues. Germline loops: CDR1 SGHRS, CDR2 YFSETQ. CDR3: CASSPLGTGVSNYGYTF. As DNA, the CDR3 is TGCGCCAGCAGCCCGCTTGGGACAGGGGTTTCGAACTATGGCTACACCTTC. The full variable domain, its missing parts supplied by reference TRBV5-1 and TRBJ1-2, is KAGVTQTPRYLIKTRGQQVTLSCSPISGHRSVSWYQQTPGQGLQFLFEYFSETQRNKGNFPGRFSGRQFSNSRSEMNVSTLELGDSALYLCASSPLGTGVSNYGYTFGSGTRLTVV.

This clonotype has a count of ten or more. The rearrangement links TRBV20-1 to TRBJ1-1, with D uncertain. Germline values: CDR1 DFQATT, CDR2 SNEGSKA (reference sequence). This CDR3 contains 12 residues. Trimming took off 3 bases at V and 3 bases at J, with 8 bases between the two ends. In DNA form, the CDR3 reads TGCAGTGCTAGGCGTCGGTACACTGAAGCTTTCTTT. Protein sequence: CSARRRYTEAFF.

By sample share, this clonotype is medium-sized (0.01 to 0.1%). The chain is built from TRBV12-3 or TRBV12-4 and TRBJ1-6; 7 positions agree with TRBD1. This CDR3 contains 14 residues. Losses at the gene ends were 7 bases for V and 6 bases for J; bases not matched to a gene: 6. The DNA of the CDR3 is TGTGCCAGCAACCTCAGGGGGTCTAATTCACCCCTCCACTTT. Its translation is CASNLRGSNSPLHF.

Concerning this clonotype itself: This probably arose from a read error, given a far larger clone one base away. V gene TRBV6-4 combines with J gene TRBJ1-2, with 9 bases that match TRBD1. V lost 7 bases to trimming and J lost 8 bases; unmatched junction nucleotides: 14. The CDR3 length is 15 residues. Germline lookup yields CDR1 MRHNA and CDR2 SNTAGT. DNA of the CDR3: TGTGCCAGCACTGCCTCCGGGACAGGGAGCCGGGGCTACACCTTC. It is translated as CASTASGTGSRGYTF.

About this clonotype itself: This likely stems from a read error, as it lies one base from a far larger clone. This CDR3 is CASSYRFNSLNTRELFF. CDR3 DNA: TGTGCCAGCAGTTACCGGTTTAATAGCCTGAACACCAGGGAGCTGTTTTTT. The chain is built from TRBV6-9 and TRBJ2-2, with unresolved D. CDR1 and CDR2 from the germline V gene are MNHGY and SVAAGI. This CDR3 region has 17 residues.

This clonotype was counted at least ten times. The J gene is TRBJ2-5, the V gene TRBV7-9; D tentatively reads TRBD1 or TRBD2 (5 bases each). This CDR3 is 15 amino acids long. V was shortened by 2 bases and J by 5 bases, with 15 bases between the two germline ends. Germline V gives CDR1 SEHNR, CDR2 FQNEAQ (reference sequence). This CDR3 is CASSLRGSPGETQYF. CDR3 nucleotide sequence: TGTGCCAGCAGCTTAAGGGGCTCACCGGGGGAGACCCAGTACTTC.

V and J are TRBV5-4 and TRBJ2-5, with D perhaps matching TRBD1 or TRBD2 (7 bases each). CDR1 and CDR2 (germline): SGHNT, YYREEE (reference sequence). The length of the CDR3 is 14 residues. The germline V and J ends were trimmed by 2 bases and 5 bases, with 13 bases remaining between them. The CDR3, as DNA: TGTGCCAGCAGCTTAACCAGGGGGGGGGAGACCCAGTACTTC. This gives the protein CASSLTRGGETQYF.

Details on this clonotype: The junction and the germline gene differ at one end; a read error may be behind it. The rearrangement uses TRBV6-2 or TRBV6-3 and TRBJ1-2; TRBD1 might be the D (6 bases). Germline V lookup: CDR1 MNHEY, CDR2 SVGEGT. This CDR3 has 12 amino acids. The CDR3 here is CASRDSYYGYNF. In DNA form, the CDR3 reads TGTGCCAGCAGGGACAGCTACTATGGCTACAACTTC.

This clonotype is medium-sized in the sample. The chain carries TRBV6-5 and TRBJ1-3, with TRBD1 matching over 7 bases. The V and J ends lost 0 bases and 5 bases, in that order; junction bases with no gene match: 4. The CDR3 length is 15 residues. CDR1 is MNHEY and CDR2 is SVGAGI in the germline V gene. The CDR3: CASSYSGTERNTIYF. The CDR3 nucleotides are TGTGCCAGCAGTTACTCTGGGACAGAGCGAAACACCATATATTTT.

This clonotype was seen repeatedly, ten times or more. The CDR3 protein is CSARDRQNTEAFF. DNA of the CDR3: TGCAGTGCGAGGGACCGTCAGAACACTGAAGCTTTCTTT. The chain combines TRBV20-1 with TRBJ1-1, with D perhaps TRBD1 (5 bases). The V end lost 6 bases, the J end lost 1 base, and 12 bases lay between the germline ends. There are 13 residues in the CDR3. CDR1 and CDR2 (germline): DFQATT, SNEGSKA (reference sequence).

This chain uses TRBV5-1 with TRBJ2-7, with D hard to call. The V end was cut by 2 bases, the J end by 7 bases, with 16 bases between. This CDR3 is 14 amino acids long. Germline CDR1 is SGHRS and CDR2 is YFSETQ. The CDR3 region is CASSFAGYRREQYF. CDR3 nucleotides: TGCGCCAGCAGCTTTGCAGGTTACCGACGGGAGCAGTACTTC.

This clonotype was detected many times. J is TRBJ1-2 and V is TRBV9; D is possibly TRBD1 (6 bases). The V end was cut by 5 bases, the J end by 4 bases, with 12 bases between. The CDR3 is made up of 13 amino acids. Germline V lookup: CDR1 SGDLS, CDR2 YYNGEE. Here the CDR3 DNA reads TGTGCCAGCAGGGCAGGGGCCACCTATGGCTACACCTTC. Its translation: CASRAGATYGYTF.

This clonotype was picked up many times. The DNA for the CDR3 is TGTGCCAGCAGCTTGGGGAGGCGGGTTGACACTGAAGCTTTCTTT. Residues: CASSLGRRVDTEAFF. J is TRBJ1-1 and V is TRBV5-5; D remains unclear. The CDR3 loop spans 15 amino acids. Germline CDR1 reads SGHKS; CDR2 reads YYEKEE (reference sequence). Trimming removed 0 bases at V and 3 bases at J, with 12 bases between.

This clonotype is judged medium-sized. V usage is TRBV5-1 and J usage is TRBJ2-2; D tentatively reads TRBD1 or TRBD2 (6 bases each). The CDR3 is made up of 16 amino acids. V was shortened by 5 bases and J by 0 bases, with 14 bases between the two germline ends. The V gene's germline CDR1 is SGHRS and CDR2 YFSETQ. The CDR3 DNA sequence: TGCGCCAGCAGTCGTTCGGGGGCCTCGAACACCGGGGAGCTGTTTTTT. It encodes CASSRSGASNTGELFF.

In its sample, this clonotype was seen a few times. The V and J genes are TRBV20-1 and TRBJ2-1; 7 bases map to TRBD2. The junction had 15 bases not matched to a gene; V was cut back by 5 bases and J by 8 bases. From germline, CDR1 is DFQATT and CDR2 SNEGSKA (reference sequence). The CDR3 has 15 amino acids. CDR3: CSALASGRRAHEQFF. The CDR3 DNA reads TGCAGTGCTCTCGCTAGCGGTCGGAGGGCCCATGAGCAGTTCTTC.

This clonotype was seen repeatedly, ten times or more. The chain is built from TRBV20-1 and TRBJ2-1; weak D call: TRBD2 (6 bases). The CDR3 loop spans 13 amino acids. Trimming pared 5 bases from V and 2 bases from J, leaving 10 bases between. From germline, CDR1 is DFQATT and CDR2 SNEGSKA (reference sequence). The CDR3 region has the DNA TGCAGTGCTGGGCGGGACCCCTACAATGAGCAGTTCTTC. Its protein product is CSAGRDPYNEQFF.

The rearrangement links TRBV12-3 or TRBV12-4 to TRBJ1-5, with D tentatively TRBD1 (6 bases). V was shortened by 3 bases and J by 5 bases, with 20 bases between the two germline ends. The CDR3 spans 17 residues. CDR3 coding DNA: TGTGCCAGCAGTTTTAGGCCTAGGGGGACGGGTTATCAGCCCCAGCATTTT. This gives the protein CASSFRPRGTGYQPQHF.

By share, this clonotype counts as medium-sized. The rearrangement uses TRBV27 and TRBJ1-2; tentatively, D is TRBD1 (5 bases). Trimming shortened V by 3 bases and J by 4 bases, and 9 bases separated the two germline ends. The germline CDR1 and CDR2 sequences are MNHEY and SMNVEV (reference sequence). This CDR3 spans 13 amino acids. CDR3 nucleotides: TGTGCCAGCAGTTTCTGGGACGGCTATGGCTACACCTTC. It encodes CASSFWDGYGYTF.

This clonotype is medium-sized within its sample. The chain couples TRBV19 to TRBJ2-3; D could derive from TRBD1 or TRBD2 (6 bases each). The length of the CDR3 is 13 residues. Trimming stripped 6 bases from V and 6 bases from J, with 13 bases between. The germline gives CDR1 LNHDA, CDR2 SQIVND (reference sequence). The CDR3 spells CASSGGAGDTQYF. Here the CDR3 DNA reads TGTGCCAGTAGCGGGGGCGCCGGGGATACGCAGTATTTT.

Points on this clonotype: A read error is the likely source, as a far larger clone sits one nucleotide away. J is TRBJ2-1 and V is TRBV2, with D possibly TRBD2 on 5 matching bases. The CDR3 sequence is 11 residues long. The germline V gene has CDR1 SNHLY and CDR2 FYNNEI. Trimming took 8 bases from V and 10 from J, leaving 12 bases between them. CDR3 residues: CASDLAYEQFF. The CDR3 coding sequence is TGTGCCAGCGACCTAGCCTACGAGCAGTTCTTC.

This clonotype was recorded many times. The gene calls are TRBV14 and TRBJ2-3; D not certain. The germline V and J ends were trimmed by 0 bases and 3 bases, with 1 base remaining between them. Per the germline V gene, CDR1 is SGHDN and CDR2 is FVKESK. This CDR3 is built from 12 residues. Written as DNA, the CDR3 is TGTGCCAGCAGCCAAGATACAGATACGCAGTATTTT. Translation gives CASSQDTDTQYF.

This clonotype was counted a single time. A far larger clone is off by one base, so a read error is likely. The V and J genes are TRBV6-4 and TRBJ2-5, with D possibly matching TRBD1 (5 bases). The CDR3 covers 14 residues. The germline gives CDR1 MRHNA, CDR2 SNTAGT. The CDR3 reads CACSQPGIVENQYF. For the CDR3, the DNA is TGTGCCTGCAGCCAACCAGGGATTGTCGAGAACCAGTACTTC.

In regard to this clonotype: A junction end diverges from the germline sequence, so it may reflect a read error. The chain uses TRBV7-2 and TRBJ1-5; TRBD1 matches at 10 bases. This CDR3 has 16 residues. Per the germline V gene, CDR1 is SGHTA and CDR2 is FQGNSA. CDR3 nucleotides: TGTGCCAGCAGCTTAGCGGGGACAGGGGCGTCTCAGTCCCAGCATTTT. Protein: CASSLAGTGASQSQHF. Supplemented by reference TRBV7-2 and TRBJ1-5, the full variable domain reads GAGVSQSPSNKVTEKGKDVELRCDPISGHTALYWYRQSLGQGLEFLIYFQGNSAPDKSGLPSDRFSAERTGGSVSTLTIQRTQQEDSAVYLCASSLAGTGASQSQHFGDGTRLSIL.

This clonotype appeared many times. The rearrangement joins TRBV3-1 to TRBJ2-3; D is tentatively TRBD1 or TRBD2 (5 bases each). The CDR3 covers 14 residues. The germline CDR1 and CDR2 sequences are LGHDT and YNNKEL (reference sequence). Trimming cost V 4 bases and J 3 bases, with 11 bases left between them. DNA for the CDR3: TGTGCCAGCAGCCCCCAATGGGGGACAGATACGCAGTATTTT. It codes for CASSPQWGTDTQYF.